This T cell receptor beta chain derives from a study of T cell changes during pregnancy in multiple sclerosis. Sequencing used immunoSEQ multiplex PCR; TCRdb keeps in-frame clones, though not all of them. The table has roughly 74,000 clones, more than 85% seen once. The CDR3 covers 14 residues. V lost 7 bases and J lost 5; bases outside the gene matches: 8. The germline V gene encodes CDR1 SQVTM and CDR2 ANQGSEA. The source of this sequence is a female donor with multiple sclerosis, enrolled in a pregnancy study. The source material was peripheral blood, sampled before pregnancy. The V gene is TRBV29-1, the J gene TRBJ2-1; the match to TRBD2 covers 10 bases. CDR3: CSGQGTSADNEQFF. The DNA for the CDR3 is TGCAGCGGACAGGGGACTAGCGCTGACAATGAGCAGTTCTTC.